This TCR beta chain is from a study of identical twins (dated by TCRdb to the mid-2010s). In terms of the full investigation: To test whether fetal clonotypes persist, this study deep-sequenced TCR alpha and beta repertoires from monozygotic twins, from unrelated adults of various ages, and from cord blood. To rule out contamination, the twin experiments were replicated at different times with different library preparation protocols. Study-wide conclusions, independent of this receptor: The excess sharing between twins in beta out-of-frame sequences was weaker because fewer shared sequences reduced the signal-to-noise ratio. Because the same donors could not be followed over many years, the conclusions depended on cross-sectional statistical analysis. Compared with coincidental sharing between unrelated individuals, out-of-frame TCR alpha sequences shared between twins had an excess of sequences with low generation probability. In monozygotic twins, recombination models systematically underestimated out-of-frame TCR alpha sharing, but the models matched the sharing seen between unrelated individuals. Fewer insertions were carried by abundant cord blood beta clonotypes, a similar but weaker trend appeared in young adult naive repertoires, and no such trend appeared in memory repertoires. Invariant T cells such as MAIT and iNKT could partly confound zero-insertion analyses, although diverse VJ usage argued against such confounding for most clonotypes.

Library preparation used 5' RACE. For sequencing, an Illumina HiSeq 2000 was employed. A universal primer binding site was introduced by template switching, and a unique molecular identifier was present in the final cDNA, enabling accurate counting of TCR cDNA molecules. First-strand cDNA for TCR alpha and beta chains was synthesized from specific primers in the conserved constant-segment region. Each cDNA library was double barcoded, with a SMART-Mk sample barcode plus Illumina barcodes, to control for contamination. TruSeq adapter sequences along with Illumina sample barcodes were introduced in two successive PCR steps. The TCR alpha and beta cDNA libraries were sequenced on the Illumina HiSeq platform using custom primers. From the authors' description of their analysis: MiGEC processed the raw reads to extract unique molecular identifiers, while MiXCR was used to determine the CDR3 positions. For each individual, recombination models were inferred using an EM algorithm with the repgenHMM and IGoR tools. The tcR package in R was used for shared clonotype analysis, with sharing normalized by the product of cloneset sizes. Out-of-frame nonproductive sequences were analyzed to study raw recombination free of thymic and clonal selection effects. Through fastp at Q25 and MiXCR, TCRdb rebuilt clones from the public reads, retaining in-frame beta chains. All rows with the same CDR3 protein become a single entry with the most common DNA and genes. The V and J calls shown here were made by TCRdb, not taken from the authors' results. This sample holds under 300,000 distinct CDR3 sequences; approximately 12% were observed only once. Of the sample, about 4.1% falls within the top ten clones.

All donors were healthy Caucasians. Three pairs of female monozygotic twins, all aged about 18 to 30 years, made up the twin cohort. Miltenyi CD45RO+ enrichment and human naive T-cell isolation kits were used to isolate memory (CD45RO+) and naive T cells from PBMC. This clonotype has only a few counts. Its antigen remains unidentified. Base qualities are not provided; no much larger clone lies one nucleotide away. The sample was also linked to a second study, of yellow fever vaccine responses in identical twins. As the second paper documents: The authors reported that the T cell response to vaccination in identical twins appeared partly convergent and partly personalized. In the study, vaccine-responding T cell clones were precisely tracked in identical twins.

The source material was memory (CD45RO+) T cells sorted from blood. The cell subset or site label corresponds to: CD45RO+ enriched T cells. The clonotype was recovered from a woman in her late teens or twenties in good health.

DNA sequence: TGTGCCAGCAGCTTAGGTAGATCGACAGATACGCAGTATTTT. Translated, it gives CASSLGRSTDTQYF. The rearranged segments are TRBV11-2 and TRBJ2-3, with the D segment identity uncertain. CDR1 and CDR2, per the germline V gene, are SGHAT and FQNNGV. The V end loses 1 base and the J end loses 3 bases, and a stretch of 8 bases separates them. The CDR3 covers 14 residues, taking in both the cysteine and the phenylalanine. Only CDR3 DNA remains: 42 bases, in frame from the first base.